This T cell receptor beta chain was sequenced during a study of shared clonotypes between healthy human individuals. General study findings and limits: Clonotype sharing among donors was thought likely to change with sequencing depth.

On this clone itself: As yet, its antigen is unknown.

Method: immunoSEQ multiplex PCR; TCRdb's copy keeps in-frame clones and lacks some. In the table there are about 530,000 clones, 90% to 97% of which are singletons. CDR1 and CDR2 (germline): MDHEN, SYDVKM. This CDR3 has 14 amino acids. The V and J ends lost 7 bases and 6 bases respectively, with 16 bases between them. The sequenced material came from naive CD4+ T cells sorted from blood. Sample subset: CD45RA+ positively selected. This chain joins TRBV28 and TRBJ1-5; D unresolved. The receptor comes from a woman aged 25 to 39 in good health. CDR3 in DNA: TGTGCCAGCACCGAGGAACTCCTTGGTCAGCCCCAGCATTTT. Translating it yields CASTEELLGQPQHF.